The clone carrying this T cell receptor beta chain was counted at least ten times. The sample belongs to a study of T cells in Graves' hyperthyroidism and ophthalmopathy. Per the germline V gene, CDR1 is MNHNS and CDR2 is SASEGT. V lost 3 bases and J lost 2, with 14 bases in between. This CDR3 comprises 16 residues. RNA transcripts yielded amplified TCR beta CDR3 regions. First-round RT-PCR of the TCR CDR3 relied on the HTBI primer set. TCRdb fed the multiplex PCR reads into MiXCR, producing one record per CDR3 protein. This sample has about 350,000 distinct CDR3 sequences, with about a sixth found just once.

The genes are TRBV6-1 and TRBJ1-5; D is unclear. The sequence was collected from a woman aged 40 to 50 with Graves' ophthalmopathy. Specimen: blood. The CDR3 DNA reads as TGTGCCAGCAGTGAGACTAGAGGTAGGGGCAATCAGCCCCAGCATTTT. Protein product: CASSETRGRGNQPQHF.